This TCR beta chain comes out of a study of control samples from healthy donors and cancer patients. Assay used: immunoSEQ multiplex PCR; TCRdb lists only in-frame clones, some missing. This table holds roughly 200,000 clones, around 90% found once. V was clipped by 3 bases and J by 2 bases, with 17 bases between them. Looked up from germline, CDR1 is GTSNPN and CDR2 is SVGIG (reference sequence). This CDR3 has 16 amino acids. The TCR comes from a man aged 25-45 years in good health. The sequenced material came from blood. The V gene is TRBV30, the J gene TRBJ2-4; either TRBD1 or TRBD2 may supply D (6 bases each). Written as DNA, the CDR3 is TGTGCCTGGAGGGACAGCCCCGGGGGCCCCAAAAACATTCAGTACTTC. Its translation is CAWRDSPGGPKNIQYF.